This TCR beta chain was obtained from a study of blood T cell repertoires in COVID-19. As originally analysed: Cell counts per sample came from amplifying reference gene primers. The data were produced by immunoSEQ multiplex PCR, yet TCRdb's version contains in-frame clones alone and is incomplete. The DNA gave D and trimming, while V, J and clone size come from that table. The data hold about 100,000 clones, with about 90% observed a single time. Germline assignment: CDR1 MNHEY and CDR2 SMNVEV (reference sequence). V lost 2 bases and J lost 2; bases outside the gene matches: 0. This CDR3 is 15 amino acids long.

The specimen sequenced was peripheral blood. The V gene is TRBV27, the J gene TRBJ2-7, with 13 bases fitting TRBD2. The TCR was taken from a woman aged 25 to 39 with acute or convalescent COVID-19. The CDR3 bases are TGTGCCAGCAGTTTAGGACTAGCGGGGGCCTACGAGCAGTACTTC. It specifies CASSLGLAGAYEQYF.